These 30 T cell receptor beta chains share one sample of origin, sequenced in a study of blood T cells in healthy people across ages. Primers used in a second PCR of roughly 6 to 11 cycles were a sample-barcoded 5' primer and a J-beta primer mix. TCRdb re-analysed the 5' RACE reads in MiXCR, keeping a single row per CDR3 protein. The sample records roughly 1.5 million distinct CDR3 sequences, under 55% being singletons. Sequenced: blood. These receptors came from a woman aged 18-29 years in good health.

The chain employs TRBV5-1 and TRBJ1-1, with unresolved D. V was trimmed by 4 bases and J by 3 bases, leaving 16 bases between them. The germline gives CDR1 SGHRS, CDR2 YFSETQ. The CDR3 is made up of 15 amino acids. The CDR3 sequence is CASSPNGKRYTEAFF. The CDR3 DNA is TGCGCCAGCAGCCCGAACGGTAAAAGGTACACTGAAGCTTTCTTT.

CDR3 nucleotides: TGTGCCAGCAGTTTAGGAGGTCAGGGGCCAAGGTACATTCAGTACTTC. Its protein is CASSLGGQGPRYIQYF. The chain combines TRBV12-3 or TRBV12-4 with TRBJ2-4, with D tentatively TRBD1 (6 bases). CDR3 length equals 16 residues. Trimming shortened V by 1 base and J by 8 bases, and 18 bases separated the two germline ends.

A word on this clonotype: One junction end disagrees with the germline gene, perhaps due to a read error. The chain recombines TRBV28 with TRBJ1-5; D unresolved. The CDR3 spans 11 residues. Per germline, CDR1 MDHEN and CDR2 SYDVKM. The CDR3 region is CASYSNRPQHF. The DNA of the CDR3 is TGTGCCAGTTATAGCAATCGGCCCCAGCATTTT.

The chain uses TRBV29-1 and TRBJ2-5; 8 bases are a match to TRBD2. Per the germline V gene, CDR1 is SQVTM and CDR2 is ANQGSEA. J was trimmed by 5 bases and V by 7 bases; bases with no gene match: 9. The CDR3 loop spans 13 amino acids. The CDR3 nucleotides are TGCAGCGCCCTACGGGGGGGGGTGGAGACCCAGTACTTC. Translating it yields CSALRGGVETQYF.

The chain's CDR3 is CASSLGPNVISPLHF. The CDR3 DNA sequence: TGTGCCAGCAGCTTAGGACCGAACGTAATTTCACCCCTCCACTTT. The V call is TRBV7-2, the J call TRBJ1-6; D unresolved. This CDR3 has 15 residues. V lost 1 base, J lost 9 bases, and 13 bases lay in between. The germline V gene has CDR1 SGHTA and CDR2 FQGNSA.

The V and J genes are TRBV6-2 or TRBV6-3 and TRBJ1-6, with a tentative D call TRBD1 (6 bases). CDR1 and CDR2 from the germline V gene are MNHEY and SVGEGT. CDR3 length equals 12 residues. Trimming cost V 11 bases and J 7 bases, with 12 bases left between them. The CDR3 DNA is TGTGCCGGAGGGACACGGAATTCACCCCTCCACTTT. Translating it yields CAGGTRNSPLHF.

This chain joins TRBV4-1 and TRBJ1-6, with D tentatively TRBD1 (5 bases). Per germline, CDR1 MGHRA and CDR2 YSYEKL. V lost 1 base to trimming and J lost 10 bases, with 17 bases between them. The CDR3 loop spans 16 amino acids. DNA of the CDR3: TGCGCCAGCAGCCAAGGACCAACCGCGTGGGGGTCACCCCTCCACTTT. Protein: CASSQGPTAWGSPLHF.

This clonotype was detected many times. This chain connects TRBV12-3 or TRBV12-4 to TRBJ2-1, with a possible D match to TRBD1 (6 bases). This CDR3 is 16 amino acids long. Trimming took off 1 base at V and 4 bases at J, with 14 bases between the two ends. The CDR3 region has the DNA TGTGCCAGCAGTTTAGAGAAGGGGGTGAGGTACAATGAGCAGTTCTTC. Translation gives CASSLEKGVRYNEQFF.

CDR3 amino acids: CSVEGSGYSYNEQFF. In DNA, the CDR3 is TGCAGCGTTGAGGGAAGCGGGTACTCCTACAATGAGCAGTTCTTC. V usage is TRBV29-1 and J usage is TRBJ2-1; D possibly corresponds to TRBD2 (6 bases). Trimming took off 3 bases at V and 0 bases at J, with 12 bases between the two ends. The CDR3 covers 15 residues. The germline V gene has CDR1 SQVTM and CDR2 ANQGSEA.

The chain couples TRBV20-1 to TRBJ2-1, with no clear D. The end of the DNA aligns better with TRBJ2-7, so the J call may be wrong. The germline V gene encodes CDR1 DFQATT and CDR2 SNEGSKA (reference sequence). The CDR3 contains 9 residues. CDR3 in amino acids: CSASDEQYF. As DNA, the CDR3 is TGCAGTGCTAGTGACGAGCAGTACTTC.

This clonotype has only a few counts. The chain joins TRBV9 to TRBJ1-1; 10 bases align to TRBD1. The germline gives CDR1 SGDLS, CDR2 YYNGEE. The CDR3 is made up of 16 amino acids. Losses at the gene ends were 0 bases for V and 5 bases for J; bases not matched to a gene: 7. As DNA, the CDR3 is TGTGCCAGCAGCGTAGGTTGGACAGGGGGAAGGACTGAAGCTTTCTTT. This gives the protein CASSVGWTGGRTEAFF.

This chain uses TRBV7-2 with TRBJ2-1; D ambiguous. The germline V gene has CDR1 SGHTA and CDR2 FQGNSA. The CDR3 covers 14 residues. The V end lost 3 bases, the J end lost 8 bases, and 14 bases lay between the germline ends. The CDR3 nucleotides read TGTGCCAGCAGCTTTAGGGCCAGTAGGGATGAGCAGTTCTTC. It specifies CASSFRASRDEQFF.

This rearrangement joins TRBV6-5 to TRBJ1-1; 9 bases fit TRBD1. From germline, CDR1 is MNHEY and CDR2 SVGAGI. The V and J ends lost 5 bases and 4 bases, in that order; junction bases with no gene match: 8. The CDR3 is 15 amino acids. The CDR3 reads CASSDSTGGFTEAFF. The CDR3 DNA sequence: TGTGCCAGCAGTGATTCGACAGGGGGATTCACTGAAGCTTTCTTT.

The rearrangement joins TRBV20-1 to TRBJ2-3; 9 bases align to TRBD1. Per germline, CDR1 DFQATT and CDR2 SNEGSKA (reference sequence). V was pared by 8 bases and J by 3 bases, with 6 bases of the junction left unmatched. The CDR3 loop spans 13 amino acids. The CDR3 here is CSTTDRGTDTQYF. CDR3 nucleotides: TGCAGTACAACTGACAGGGGGACAGATACGCAGTATTTT.

This clonotype showed up just a few times. The CDR3 DNA reads TGTGCCAGCAGCTTTGGGGGAGCGGCTGAGACCCAGTACTTC. It is translated as CASSFGGAAETQYF. V gene TRBV7-2 combines with J gene TRBJ2-5; D might be TRBD1 or TRBD2, each matching 5 bases. The CDR3 covers 14 residues. Deletions cut 3 bases from V and 5 bases from J, with 13 bases between. From germline, CDR1 is SGHTA and CDR2 FQGNSA. Full variable domain (missing parts from reference TRBV7-2 and TRBJ2-5): GAGVSQSPSNKVTEKGKDVELRCDPISGHTALYWYRQSLGQGLEFLIYFQGNSAPDKSGLPSDRFSAERTGGSVSTLTIQRTQQEDSAVYLCASSFGGAAETQYFGPGTRLLVL.

The chain links TRBV7-2 to TRBJ2-1; D gene uncertain. The CDR3 is 12 residues long. CDR1 is SGHTA, CDR2 FQGNSA, per germline. V was trimmed by 0 bases and J by 14 bases, leaving 11 bases between them. CDR3 in amino acids: CASSLALSKEFF. In nucleotides, the CDR3 is TGTGCCAGCAGCTTAGCGCTTAGCAAAGAGTTCTTC.

This clonotype came up a few times. The chain is built from TRBV12-3 or TRBV12-4 and TRBJ2-5; D remains ambiguous. V dropped 6 bases and J dropped 9 bases, with 14 bases sitting between them. CDR3 size: 12 residues. CDR3 bases: TGTGCCAGCAGCCCCGCTGTGAGGTCCCAGTACTTC. Translation: CASSPAVRSQYF.

This clonotype was observed a few times. The chain uses TRBV7-3 and TRBJ2-7; 9 bases fit TRBD2. The germline V gene encodes CDR1 SGHTA and CDR2 FQGTGA. The ends lost 1 base at V and 5 bases at J; junction bases unmatched: 6. This CDR3 has 15 amino acids. The CDR3 DNA reads TGTGCCAGCAGCTTAATCGCGGGAGGGCCCCACGAGCAGTACTTC. Protein sequence: CASSLIAGGPHEQYF.

The chain's CDR3 is CASSPTYDRVYEQYF. The CDR3 region has the DNA TGTGCCAGCAGCCCAACCTATGACAGGGTGTACGAGCAGTACTTC. The chain couples TRBV27 to TRBJ2-7; 7 positions agree with TRBD1. Looked up from germline, CDR1 is MNHEY and CDR2 is SMNVEV (reference sequence). V lost 6 bases, J lost 4 bases, and 12 bases stayed unmatched. The CDR3 runs to 15 residues.

The table lists this clonotype with a few counts. This chain connects TRBV12-3 or TRBV12-4 to TRBJ2-3; 9 nucleotides align to TRBD2. This CDR3 comprises 15 residues. V lost 3 bases, J lost 5 bases, and 6 bases stayed unmatched. In DNA, the CDR3 is TGTGCCAGCAGTTTGTTTGGCGGGAGGGGAGATACGCAGTATTTT. This translates into CASSLFGGRGDTQYF.

The rearrangement uses TRBV19 and TRBJ2-7, with D maybe TRBD1 (6 bases). Germline values: CDR1 LNHDA, CDR2 SQIVND (reference sequence). V dropped 3 bases and J dropped 7 bases, with 22 bases sitting between them. The CDR3 consists of 16 residues. In DNA form, the CDR3 reads TGTGCCAGTAGTATCTTCACCGGGACACCTCTTGGAGAGCAGTACTTC. Amino acids: CASSIFTGTPLGEQYF. Drawing the rest from reference TRBV19 and TRBJ2-7, the complete variable domain is DGGITQSPKYLFRKEGQNVTLSCEQNLNHDAMYWYRQDPGQGLRLIYYSQIVNDFQKGDIAEGYSVSREKKESFPLTVTSAQKNPTAFYLCASSIFTGTPLGEQYFGPGTRLTVT.

This clonotype was detected many times. The chain joins TRBV20-1 to TRBJ2-3; maybe TRBD1 (6 bases). The V gene lost 6 bases and the J gene lost 0 bases, with 13 bases spanning the gap. The CDR3 extends over 14 amino acids. Germline V CDR1 and CDR2: DFQATT, SNEGSKA (reference sequence). The CDR3 sequence: CSADRFTSTDTQYF. The DNA for the CDR3 is TGCAGTGCAGACAGGTTCACTAGCACAGATACGCAGTATTTT.

J is TRBJ2-6 and V is TRBV20-1; D unclear. Germline CDR1 reads DFQATT; CDR2 reads SNEGSKA (reference sequence). Trimming took 6 bases from V and 2 from J, leaving 5 bases between them. CDR3 size: 12 residues. CDR3 nucleotides: TGCAGTGCCCCAACTGGGGCCAACGTCCTGACTTTC. Its translation is CSAPTGANVLTF.

The chain uses TRBV10-3 and TRBJ1-4; no reliable D call. CDR1 ENHRY and CDR2 SYGVKD come from the germline V gene. V shed 5 bases and J shed 3 bases, with 10 bases lying between them. CDR3 length: 14 residues. The CDR3: CAISPGSSNEKLFF. Here the CDR3 DNA reads TGTGCCATCAGTCCGGGCTCTTCTAATGAAAAACTGTTTTTT.

This clonotype came up a few times. The chain combines TRBV18 with TRBJ2-3, with D perhaps TRBD2 (5 bases). Trimming pared 1 base from V and 0 bases from J, leaving 8 bases between. Germline loops: CDR1 KGHSH, CDR2 LQKENI. The CDR3 extends over 15 amino acids. The CDR3 is CASSPRGSSTDTQYF. The CDR3 DNA follows: TGTGCCAGCTCACCACGAGGGTCTAGCACAGATACGCAGTATTTT. The whole variable domain, filled in from reference TRBV18 and TRBJ2-3, reads NAGVMQNPRHLVRRRGQEARLRCSPMKGHSHVYWYRQLPEEGLKFMVYLQKENIIDESGMPKERFSAEFPKEGPSILRIQQVVRGDSAAYFCASSPRGSSTDTQYFGPGTRLTVL.

The sample holds a few counts of this clonotype. The V gene is TRBV30, the J gene TRBJ2-1; the D gene is possibly TRBD2 (6 bases). The CDR3 is made up of 14 amino acids. Deletions cut 4 bases from V and 3 bases from J, with 13 bases between. Germline V gene lookup returns CDR1 GTSNPN and CDR2 SVGIG (reference sequence). The CDR3 DNA is TGTGCCTGGAACGTGGGCGGGGTCTACAATGAGCAGTTCTTC. It codes for CAWNVGGVYNEQFF.

This rearrangement joins TRBV7-8 to TRBJ2-4, with TRBD1 identical over 7 bases. There are 16 residues in the CDR3. V lost 5 bases and J lost 3; bases outside the gene matches: 10. Germline V gene sequence: CDR1 SGHVS, CDR2 FQNEAQ. In nucleotides, the CDR3 is TGTGCCAGCAGCGTAGGGGACAGCCCGTTCAAAAACATTCAGTACTTC. Protein sequence: CASSVGDSPFKNIQYF.

This clonotype has more than one count but fewer than ten. This chain connects TRBV7-9 to TRBJ2-1, with D unresolved. The J call may be faulty, since TRBJ2-7 better matches the DNA end. Germline V gives CDR1 SEHNR, CDR2 FQNEAQ (reference sequence). The CDR3 sequence is 13 residues long. CDR3 DNA sequence: TGTGCCAGCAGGCCGGAGTCCTACAATGAGCAGTACTTC. As protein: CASRPESYNEQYF.

In its sample, this clonotype was seen a few times. The chain links TRBV20-1 to TRBJ2-7, with 7 bases fitting TRBD2. The CDR3 extends over 15 amino acids. CDR1 and CDR2 (germline): DFQATT, SNEGSKA (reference sequence). J was trimmed by 3 bases and V by 4 bases; bases with no gene match: 12. The CDR3 DNA is TGCAGTGCTAAAATCCGGGACTACCCTAACTACGAGCAGTACTTC. Translation gives CSAKIRDYPNYEQYF.

This chain connects TRBV12-3 or TRBV12-4 to TRBJ2-5; D uncertain. Between the trimmed V and J ends, which lost 3 bases and 1 base, there was a span of 9 bases. This CDR3 spans 14 amino acids. The CDR3 loop reads CASSFPPLQETQYF. In nucleotides, the CDR3 is TGTGCCAGCAGTTTTCCCCCCCTCCAAGAGACCCAGTACTTC.